Each of the 24 T cell receptor beta chains below was sequenced from the same sample in a study of blood T cell repertoires in COVID-19. TCRdb keeps only in-frame clones here, not all; method: immunoSEQ multiplex PCR. The profile shows 200,000 to 250,000 clones, about 90% of them singletons. Sequences were obtained from peripheral blood. These receptors were taken from a man aged 18 to 29 with active or convalescent COVID-19.

This clone was observed a single time. V is TRBV11-2 and J is TRBJ2-7; D perhaps matches TRBD2 (5 bases). The CDR3 is 18 residues long. Germline V gene data show CDR1 as SGHAT and CDR2 as FQNNGV. Trimming took off 4 bases at V and 0 bases at J, with 22 bases between the two ends. Here the CDR3 reads CASSSPDPGGPSSYEQYF. Written as DNA, the CDR3 is TGTGCCAGCAGCTCCCCAGACCCCGGAGGCCCAAGCTCCTACGAGCAGTACTTC.

The rearrangement links TRBV5-5 to TRBJ2-1; D is undetermined. V was pared by 0 bases and J by 4 bases, with 8 bases between. Germline-derived CDR1 and CDR2 are SGHKS and YYEKEE (reference sequence). The length of the CDR3 is 14 residues. The CDR3, as DNA: TGTGCCAGCAGCTTGGGTATTTCGTACAATGAGCAGTTCTTC. Encoded protein: CASSLGISYNEQFF.

The rearrangement uses TRBV9 and TRBJ2-3; 9 nucleotides agree with TRBD2. The length of the CDR3 is 14 residues. V gave up 7 bases and J gave up 6 bases; unmatched junction bases: 9. Germline loops: CDR1 SGDLS, CDR2 YYNGEE. The CDR3 sequence is CASGREGYDDTQYF. The CDR3 nucleotides are TGTGCCAGCGGGCGGGAGGGCTACGACGATACGCAGTATTTT.

The gene calls are TRBV5-8 and TRBJ2-7; TRBD2 matches 13 bases. Trimming removed 2 bases from V and 0 bases from J; junction bases left unmatched: 2. This CDR3 spans 16 amino acids. Germline V gene data show CDR1 as SGHTS and CDR2 as YDEGEE. CDR3: CASSFGTSGASYEQYF. The CDR3 nucleotides are TGTGCCAGCAGCTTCGGGACTAGCGGGGCCTCCTACGAGCAGTACTTC.

The chain couples TRBV18 to TRBJ2-7, with D perhaps TRBD2 (6 bases). V was trimmed by 6 bases and J by 0 bases, leaving 12 bases between them. The CDR3 contains 14 residues. Germline V CDR1 and CDR2: KGHSH, LQKENI. Here the CDR3 DNA reads TGTGCCAGCTCGCCGCGGCGGGACTCCTACGAGCAGTACTTC. Its translation: CASSPRRDSYEQYF. The whole variable domain, remainder taken from reference TRBV18 and TRBJ2-7, is NAGVMQNPRHLVRRRGQEARLRCSPMKGHSHVYWYRQLPEEGLKFMVYLQKENIIDESGMPKERFSAEFPKEGPSILRIQQVVRGDSAAYFCASSPRRDSYEQYFGPGTRLTVT.

The chain employs TRBV5-1 and TRBJ2-7; 9 bases line up with TRBD1. CDR1 SGHRS and CDR2 YFSETQ come from the germline V gene. J gave up 2 bases and V 4 bases, and 13 bases lay outside the gene matches. This CDR3 is built from 17 residues. In DNA, the CDR3 is TGCGCCAGCAGCCCCTTTATAACGGGGACAGGGCCCTACGAGCAGTACTTC. It encodes CASSPFITGTGPYEQYF.

The chain has TRBV7-2 and TRBJ2-3; maybe TRBD1 (5 bases). This CDR3 region has 13 residues. Germline V CDR1 and CDR2: SGHTA, FQGNSA. Trimming removed 5 bases at V and 0 bases at J, with 6 bases between. DNA for the CDR3: TGTGCCAGCAGCGGACAAAGCACAGATACGCAGTATTTT. It is translated as CASSGQSTDTQYF.

This chain joins TRBV7-6 and TRBJ1-3; 8 nucleotides align to TRBD1. CDR1 is SGHVS, CDR2 FNYEAQ, per germline. The CDR3 runs to 17 residues. Trimming cost V 4 bases and J 2 bases; bases outside gene matches: 10. The CDR3 bases are TGTGCCAGCAGCTACCATCCAACACAGGGGGCTGGAAACACCATATATTTT. Amino acid sequence: CASSYHPTQGAGNTIYF.

The rearrangement uses TRBV28 and TRBJ1-2; the match to TRBD1 covers 10 bases. The CDR3 runs 13 residues. Germline V gene sequence: CDR1 MDHEN, CDR2 SYDVKM. The trim removed 8 bases at V and 6 bases at J, leaving 6 bases unmatched. The CDR3 here is CASGGTGENGYTF. The CDR3 region has the DNA TGTGCCAGCGGTGGGACAGGGGAAAATGGCTACACCTTC.

The V call is TRBV27, the J call TRBJ1-1; D might be TRBD1 (5 bases). CDR1 and CDR2 from the germline V gene are MNHEY and SMNVEV (reference sequence). This CDR3 has 15 amino acids. The germline V and J ends were trimmed by 1 base and 1 base, with 10 bases remaining between them. DNA for the CDR3: TGTGCCAGCAGTTTATACGGGACTCCGAACACTGAAGCTTTCTTT. Translating gives CASSLYGTPNTEAFF.

V and J are TRBV16 and TRBJ2-7, with 8 bases aligning to TRBD2. With 3 bases clipped from V and 5 bases from J, the junction kept 12 bases outside the gene matches. Germline lookup yields CDR1 KGHSY and CDR2 FQNENV. The CDR3 length is 16 residues. CDR3 in DNA: TGTGCCAGCAGCCATCGGGAGGGCCGGGGGGACAACGAGCAGTACTTC. This translates into CASSHREGRGDNEQYF. Based on the CDR3 plus reference TRBV16 and TRBJ2-7, the full variable domain is GEEVAQTPKHLVRGEGQKAKLYCAPIKGHSYVFWYQQVLKNEFKFLISFQNENVFDETGMPKERFSAKCLPNSPCSLEIQATKLEDSAVYFCASSHREGRGDNEQYFGPGTRLTVT.

The gene calls are TRBV7-9 and TRBJ1-4, with D tentatively TRBD1 (6 bases). Trimming left V 5 bases short and J 2 bases short, with 12 bases between. This CDR3 comprises 15 residues. CDR1 is SEHNR and CDR2 is FQNEAQ in the germline V gene (reference sequence). In nucleotides, the CDR3 is TGTGCCAGCAGCCACTACAGGGTTACTAATGAAAAACTGTTTTTT. As protein: CASSHYRVTNEKLFF.

The chain joins TRBV3-1 (or the pseudogene TRBV3-2) to TRBJ2-1, with 8 bases that match TRBD1. V lost 1 base, J lost 7 bases, and 3 bases stayed unmatched. The CDR3 length is 14 residues. Per germline, CDR1 LGHDT and CDR2 YNNKEL (reference sequence). In DNA form, the CDR3 reads TGTGCCAGCAGCCAAGCCACAGGGGGTAATGAGCAGTTCTTC. Translating it yields CASSQATGGNEQFF.

The chain couples TRBV9 to TRBJ2-2, with 10 positions matching TRBD2. CDR1 and CDR2 from the germline V gene are SGDLS and YYNGEE. Trimming cost V 2 bases and J 5 bases; bases outside gene matches: 6. The CDR3 has 16 residues. In nucleotides, the CDR3 is TGTGCCAGCAGCGTCGGGGGGACTAGCGTTACCGGGGAGCTGTTTTTT. Translating gives CASSVGGTSVTGELFF. The variable domain in full, completed from reference TRBV9 and TRBJ2-2, reads DSGVTQTPKHLITATGQRVTLRCSPRSGDLSVYWYQQSLDQGLQFLIQYYNGEERAKGNILERFSAQQFPDLHSELNLSSLELGDSALYFCASSVGGTSVTGELFFGEGSRLTVL.

The J gene is TRBJ1-5, the V gene TRBV19, with TRBD1 matching 7 bases. Germline CDR1 reads LNHDA; CDR2 reads SQIVND (reference sequence). The length of the CDR3 is 15 residues. V trimming: 7 bases; J trimming: 7 bases; junction bases outside the gene matches: 13. DNA for the CDR3: TGTGCCAGTACCGATGGAGGAGGGGGCCCCCAGCCCCAGCATTTT. As protein: CASTDGGGGPQPQHF.

This clone was observed a few times. CDR3 nucleotides: TGTGCCAGCAGCTTGCCGGGACAGGGATTTAATGAGCAGTTCTTC. Its protein product is CASSLPGQGFNEQFF. This rearrangement joins TRBV7-9 to TRBJ2-1, with TRBD1 matching over 9 bases. Losses at the gene ends were 3 bases for V and 7 bases for J; bases not matched to a gene: 7. The germline gives CDR1 SEHNR, CDR2 FQNEAQ (reference sequence). This CDR3 spans 15 amino acids.

This clone was found a few times. The chain joins TRBV18 to TRBJ1-5; D call uncertain. Germline CDR1 is KGHSH and CDR2 is LQKENI. This CDR3 spans 15 amino acids. V lost 2 bases, J lost 4 bases, and 12 bases lay in between. CDR3 in DNA: TGTGCCAGCTCACCAGGGGAGGGAAAAAATCAGCCCCAGCATTTT. It specifies CASSPGEGKNQPQHF.

Details on this clone: This same CDR3 is encoded by further DNA sequences in the sample. The chain combines TRBV30 with TRBJ1-5; D gene unclear. V dropped 0 bases and J dropped 5 bases, with 8 bases sitting between them. This CDR3 region has 13 residues. Germline CDR1 reads GTSNPN; CDR2 reads SVGIG (reference sequence). This CDR3 is CAWSVGGDQPQHF. The DNA of the CDR3 is TGTGCCTGGAGTGTCGGCGGGGATCAGCCCCAGCATTTT. Drawing the rest from reference TRBV30 and TRBJ1-5, the complete variable domain is SQTIHQWPATLVQPVGSPLSLECTVEGTSNPNLYWYRQAAGRGLQLLFYSVGIGQISSEVPQNLSASRPQDRQFILSSKKLLLSDSGFYLCAWSVGGDQPQHFGDGTRLSIL.

With regard to this clone: This sample also contains other DNA sequences that code for the same CDR3. The V call is TRBV7-9, the J call TRBJ2-7; D perhaps matches TRBD2 (6 bases). Trimming shortened V by 5 bases and J by 7 bases, and 15 bases separated the two germline ends. Per the germline V gene, CDR1 is SEHNR and CDR2 is FQNEAQ (reference sequence). This CDR3 contains 13 residues. CDR3 sequence reads: CASSPGTSGEQYF. CDR3 bases: TGTGCCAGCAGCCCGGGGACCAGCGGGGAGCAGTACTTC.

The chain combines TRBV24-1 with TRBJ1-1; no clear D gene. In germline, CDR1 is KGHDR, CDR2 SFDVKD. The length of the CDR3 is 13 residues. The V end was cut by 4 bases, the J end by 5 bases, with 10 bases between. The CDR3 nucleotides are TGTGCCACCAGTGAAACCGGGAGGACTGAAGCTTTCTTT. Amino acids: CATSETGRTEAFF.

The chain employs TRBV7-9 and TRBJ2-2; 7 bases fit TRBD2. CDR1 is SEHNR and CDR2 is FQNEAQ in the germline V gene (reference sequence). This CDR3 comprises 17 residues. Germline trimming cut 3 bases from V and 1 base from J; bases unmatched to any gene: 8. The CDR3 coding sequence is TGTGCCAGCAGCTTTCTGGGGGAGGGAGTGAACACCGGGGAGCTGTTTTTT. It specifies CASSFLGEGVNTGELFF.

The rearrangement links TRBV7-6 to TRBJ1-6, with unresolved D. V was cut by 3 bases and J by 14 bases, with 8 bases left in between. Germline lookup yields CDR1 SGHVS and CDR2 FNYEAQ. The CDR3 contains 11 residues. The CDR3: CASSFSGTLHF. CDR3 DNA: TGTGCCAGCAGCTTCTCCGGGACCCTCCACTTT.

This chain uses TRBV10-3 with TRBJ2-5; TRBD2 agrees at 13 bases. There are 16 residues in the CDR3. V lost 2 bases, J lost 5 bases, and 5 bases stayed unmatched. Germline V lookup: CDR1 ENHRY, CDR2 SYGVKD. The CDR3 here is CAISEGLAGVGETQYF. CDR3 in DNA: TGTGCCATCAGTGAGGGACTAGCGGGAGTAGGGGAGACCCAGTACTTC.

This sequence joins TRBV5-1 and TRBJ2-7; 10 nucleotides align to TRBD2. Germline-derived CDR1 and CDR2 are SGHRS and YFSETQ. The ends lost 4 bases at V and 3 bases at J; junction bases unmatched: 13. The CDR3 covers 17 residues. CDR3 nucleotides: TGCGCCAGCAGCATCCCGAACCCGGGACTAGCGAACTACGAGCAGTACTTC. Translated: CASSIPNPGLANYEQYF. The entire variable domain, with the rest obtained from reference TRBV5-1 and TRBJ2-7, is as follows: KAGVTQTPRYLIKTRGQQVTLSCSPISGHRSVSWYQQTPGQGLQFLFEYFSETQRNKGNFPGRFSGRQFSNSRSEMNVSTLELGDSALYLCASSIPNPGLANYEQYFGPGTRLTVT.